What follows are 16 T cell receptor beta chains derived from one specimen sequenced in a study of blood T cell repertoires in COVID-19. Profiling relied on immunoSEQ multiplex PCR, and the TCRdb table lists in-frame clones only, not all of them. Altogether about 90,000 clones are present, around 80% being singletons, with the ten largest covering over 6.5%. Sample: peripheral blood. The receptors here all came from a man in his 70s with acute or convalescent COVID-19.

This sequence joins TRBV12-3 or TRBV12-4 and TRBJ1-2, with 7 bases matching TRBD1. The CDR3 covers 12 residues. V was pared by 6 bases and J by 4 bases, with 2 bases of the junction left unmatched. The CDR3, as DNA: TGTGCCAGCAGGGGACAGAGCTATGGCTACACCTTC. Translating it yields CASRGQSYGYTF.

The V gene is TRBV2, the J gene TRBJ1-1; D gene ambiguous. V shed 5 bases and J shed 1 base, with 5 bases lying between them. Per the germline V gene, CDR1 is SNHLY and CDR2 is FYNNEI. The CDR3 has 12 residues. The DNA for the CDR3 is TGTGCCAGCAGTATCCAGAACACTGAAGCTTTCTTT. Encoded protein: CASSIQNTEAFF.

This rearrangement joins TRBV5-8 to TRBJ2-6; D uncertain. The CDR3 contains 16 residues. The V and J ends lost 0 bases and 0 bases respectively, with 7 bases between them. CDR1 is SGHTS, CDR2 YDEGEE, per germline. In DNA form, the CDR3 reads TGTGCCAGCAGCTTGGTTGCGAGCTCTGGGGCCAACGTCCTGACTTTC. This gives the protein CASSLVASSGANVLTF.

CDR3 in DNA: TGTGCCAGCAGCAAAGCGGCGGGGGGGTGGGTCTACGAGCAGTACGTC. The encoded protein is CASSKAAGGWVYEQYV. The V and J genes are TRBV21-1 and TRBJ2-7; TRBD2 is taken as the D call from the table, unchecked against the DNA. TRBV21-1 is a listed pseudogene. The CDR3 contains 16 residues.

The chain links TRBV11-3 to TRBJ2-7; a weak D match, TRBD2 (5 bases). V was clipped by 6 bases and J by 5 bases, with 11 bases between them. Germline CDR1 is SGHNT and CDR2 is YENEEA. CDR3 length equals 12 residues. The CDR3 DNA sequence: TGTGCCAGCAGTTCCGAGGAGGACGAGCAGTACTTC. Its translation: CASSSEEDEQYF.

The rearrangement joins TRBV7-6 to TRBJ2-1, with 9 positions matching TRBD1. The ends lost 5 bases at V and 5 bases at J; junction bases unmatched: 7. Germline CDR1 and CDR2: SGHVS and FNYEAQ. CDR3 length: 15 residues. Written as DNA, the CDR3 is TGTGCCAGCAGCATGACGGGACAGGGTAACAATGAGCAGTTCTTC. Translating it yields CASSMTGQGNNEQFF.

The V gene is TRBV4-1, the J gene TRBJ2-7, with D perhaps TRBD1 (6 bases). V was clipped by 0 bases and J by 3 bases, with 15 bases between them. The CDR3 consists of 16 residues. From germline, CDR1 is MGHRA and CDR2 YSYEKL. This CDR3 is CASSQEKKGRGYEQYF. CDR3 DNA sequence: TGCGCCAGCAGCCAAGAGAAGAAGGGCAGGGGCTACGAGCAGTACTTC.

This clone occurred once. The chain combines TRBV7-2 with TRBJ2-5, with 8 bases lining up with TRBD1. Germline CDR1 reads SGHTA; CDR2 reads FQGNSA. V trimming: 8 bases; J trimming: 1 base; junction bases outside the gene matches: 3. This CDR3 comprises 13 residues. The CDR3 region is CASATGGQETQYF. For the CDR3, the DNA is TGTGCCAGCGCTACAGGGGGCCAAGAGACCCAGTACTTC. The full variable domain, rest sourced from reference TRBV7-2 and TRBJ2-5, is GAGVSQSPSNKVTEKGKDVELRCDPISGHTALYWYRQSLGQGLEFLIYFQGNSAPDKSGLPSDRFSAERTGGSVSTLTIQRTQQEDSAVYLCASATGGQETQYFGPGTRLLVL.

The chain links TRBV5-8 to TRBJ2-3; the D gene is possibly TRBD2 (5 bases). Germline lookup yields CDR1 SGHTS and CDR2 YDEGEE. This CDR3 spans 14 amino acids. Trimming took 2 bases from V and 3 from J, leaving 10 bases between them. CDR3 sequence reads: CASSFLDLTDTQYF. The CDR3 DNA is TGTGCCAGCAGCTTCTTGGACTTAACAGATACGCAGTATTTT. Variable domain in full (rest from reference TRBV5-8 and TRBJ2-3): EAGVTQSPTHLIKTRGQQATLRCSPISGHTSVYWYQQALGLGLQFLLWYDEGEERNRGNFPPRFSGRQFPNYSSELNVNALELEDSALYLCASSFLDLTDTQYFGPGTRLTVL.

This clone appeared a single time. This rearrangement joins TRBV24-1 to TRBJ1-2, with 9 positions matching TRBD1. This CDR3 is built from 15 residues. J lost 3 bases, V lost 3 bases, and 4 bases had no gene match. CDR1 and CDR2 (germline): KGHDR, SFDVKD. As DNA, the CDR3 is TGTGCCACCAGTGATACGGGACAGGGATACTATGGCTACACCTTC. Translation: CATSDTGQGYYGYTF.

The chain is built from TRBV18 and TRBJ1-1; D is ambiguous. This CDR3 is built from 12 residues. V gave up 3 bases and J gave up 3 bases, with 5 bases separating them. The V gene's germline CDR1 is KGHSH and CDR2 LQKENI. The CDR3 loop is CASSPDYTEAFF. CDR3 sequence (DNA): TGTGCCAGCTCACCGGACTACACTGAAGCTTTCTTT.

The chain combines TRBV5-1 with TRBJ2-5; 8 bases match TRBD1. The V gene end was trimmed by 5 bases and the J gene end by 4 bases; junction bases not matched to a gene: 10. Germline V gives CDR1 SGHRS, CDR2 YFSETQ. This CDR3 is 15 amino acids long. The CDR3 DNA reads TGCGCCAGCAGAGAGACAGGGGCCTGGTTAGAGACCCAGTACTTC. It codes for CASRETGAWLETQYF.

The V gene is TRBV5-1, the J gene TRBJ1-1; D is uncertain. The V and J ends lost 0 bases and 3 bases respectively, with 15 bases between them. The CDR3 runs 16 residues. Germline CDR1 and CDR2: SGHRS and YFSETQ. CDR3 sequence reads: CASSLGSLVRDTEAFF. The CDR3 nucleotides are TGCGCCAGCAGCTTGGGCAGCCTGGTGAGGGACACTGAAGCTTTCTTT.

The V and J genes are TRBV27 and TRBJ2-5; 14 bases agree with TRBD2. The CDR3 sequence is 16 residues long. Germline loops: CDR1 MNHEY, CDR2 SMNVEV (reference sequence). The V and J ends lost 5 bases and 5 bases, in that order; junction bases with no gene match: 7. This chain's CDR3 is CASSPGLAGVEETQYF. The CDR3 region has the DNA TGTGCCAGCAGTCCGGGACTAGCGGGGGTGGAGGAGACCCAGTACTTC.

This rearrangement joins TRBV5-1 to TRBJ2-1; D is possibly TRBD2 (5 bases). Germline V lookup: CDR1 SGHRS, CDR2 YFSETQ. Trimming cost V 4 bases and J 3 bases, with 8 bases left between them. The CDR3 consists of 13 residues. CDR3 protein: CASSPRDYNEQFF. CDR3 nucleotides: TGCGCCAGCAGCCCCCGGGACTACAATGAGCAGTTCTTC.

CDR3: CASSYYQGGNSPLHF. The CDR3 bases are TGCGCCAGCAGCTACTACCAGGGAGGTAATTCACCCCTCCACTTT. The chain combines TRBV5-1 with TRBJ1-6; tentatively, D is TRBD1 (5 bases). CDR3 length equals 15 residues. Between the trimmed V and J ends, which lost 3 bases and 6 bases, there was a span of 13 bases. From germline, CDR1 is SGHRS and CDR2 YFSETQ.